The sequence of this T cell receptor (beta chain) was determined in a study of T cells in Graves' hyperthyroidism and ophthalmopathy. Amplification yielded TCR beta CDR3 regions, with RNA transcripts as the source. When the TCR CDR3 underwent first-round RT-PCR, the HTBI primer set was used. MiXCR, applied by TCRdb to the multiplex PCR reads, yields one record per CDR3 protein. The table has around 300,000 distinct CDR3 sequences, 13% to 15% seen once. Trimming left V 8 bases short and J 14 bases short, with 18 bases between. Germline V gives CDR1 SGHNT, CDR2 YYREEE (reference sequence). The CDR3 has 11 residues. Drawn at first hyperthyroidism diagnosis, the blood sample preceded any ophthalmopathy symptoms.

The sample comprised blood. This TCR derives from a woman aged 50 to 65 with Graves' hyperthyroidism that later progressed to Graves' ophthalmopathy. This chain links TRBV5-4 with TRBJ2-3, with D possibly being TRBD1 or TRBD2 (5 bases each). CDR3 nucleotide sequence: TGTGCCAGTGTCCGGGACCAGCACGCGTATTTT. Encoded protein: CASVRDQHAYF. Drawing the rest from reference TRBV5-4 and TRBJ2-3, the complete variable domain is ETGVTQSPTHLIKTRGQQVTLRCSSQSGHNTVSWYQQALGQGPQFIFQYYREEENGRGNFPPRFSGLQFPNYSSELNVNALELDDSALYLCASVRDQHAYFGPGTRLTVL.